This T cell receptor (beta chain) derives from a study of T cells in Graves' hyperthyroidism and ophthalmopathy. Ten or more counts support this clonotype. Amplification yielded TCR beta CDR3 regions, with RNA transcripts as the source. HTBI primers were employed in a first-round RT-PCR of the TCR CDR3. From the multiplex PCR reads, TCRdb called clonotypes with MiXCR, one entry per CDR3 protein. The sample shows hundreds of thousands of distinct CDR3 sequences, roughly 14% of them seen only once. Thyroid ultrasound and orbital computed tomography, with clinical symptoms and serum thyroxine and TRAb, informed diagnoses. V was pared by 8 bases and J by 5 bases, with 24 bases between. This CDR3 is built from 16 residues. Germline CDR1 MNHEY, CDR2 SVGAGI.

Sequencing used blood. V gene TRBV6-5 combines with J gene TRBJ1-2; D not resolved. The receptor was isolated from a middle-aged woman with Graves' ophthalmopathy. The CDR3 reads CASGSRASGQRYGYTF. CDR3 DNA: TGTGCCAGCGGTAGCCGGGCCTCTGGCCAGAGATATGGCTACACCTTC.